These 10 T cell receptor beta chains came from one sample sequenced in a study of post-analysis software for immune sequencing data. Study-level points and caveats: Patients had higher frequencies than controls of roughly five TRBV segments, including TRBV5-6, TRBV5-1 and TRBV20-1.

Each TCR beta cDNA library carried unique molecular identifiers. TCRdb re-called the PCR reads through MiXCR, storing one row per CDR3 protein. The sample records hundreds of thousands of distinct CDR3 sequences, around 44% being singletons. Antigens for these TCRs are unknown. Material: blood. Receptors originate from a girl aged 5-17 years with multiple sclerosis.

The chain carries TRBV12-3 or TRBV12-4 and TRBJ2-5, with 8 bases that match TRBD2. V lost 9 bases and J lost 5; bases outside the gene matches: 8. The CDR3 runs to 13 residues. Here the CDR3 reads CASRQSGSETQYF. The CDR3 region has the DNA TGTGCCAGTAGACAGAGCGGGAGTGAGACCCAGTACTTC.

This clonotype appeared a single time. CDR3 sequence reads: CASSLASGDAEKLFF. The DNA for the CDR3 is TGCGCCAGCAGCTTGGCCTCGGGGGACGCTGAAAAACTGTTTTTT. The V gene is TRBV5-1, the J gene TRBJ1-4, with D maybe TRBD1 (5 bases). The germline CDR1 and CDR2 sequences are SGHRS and YFSETQ. The CDR3 runs to 15 residues. Between the trimmed V and J ends, which lost 0 bases and 7 bases, there was a span of 13 bases.

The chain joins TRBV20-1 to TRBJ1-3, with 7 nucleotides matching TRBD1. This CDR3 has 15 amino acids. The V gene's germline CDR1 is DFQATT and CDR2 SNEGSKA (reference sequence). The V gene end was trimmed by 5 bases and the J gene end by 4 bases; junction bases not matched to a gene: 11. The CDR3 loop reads CSAERGRGRGNTIYF. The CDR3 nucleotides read TGCAGTGCTGAGCGAGGGAGGGGGCGAGGAAACACCATATATTTT.

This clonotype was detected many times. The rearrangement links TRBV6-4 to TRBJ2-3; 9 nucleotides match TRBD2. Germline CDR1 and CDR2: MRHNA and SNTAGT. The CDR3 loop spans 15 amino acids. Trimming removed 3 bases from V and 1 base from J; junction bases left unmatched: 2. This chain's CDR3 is CASSEVAGGTDTQYF. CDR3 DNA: TGTGCCAGCAGTGAAGTAGCGGGGGGCACAGATACGCAGTATTTT.

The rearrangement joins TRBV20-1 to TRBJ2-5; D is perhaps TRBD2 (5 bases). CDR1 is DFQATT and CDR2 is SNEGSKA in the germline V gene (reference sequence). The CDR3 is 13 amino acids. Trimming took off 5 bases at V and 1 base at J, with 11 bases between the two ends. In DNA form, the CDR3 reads TGCAGTGCTCCACGGGGTTCCCAAGAGACCCAGTACTTC. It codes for CSAPRGSQETQYF.

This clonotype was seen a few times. The CDR3 protein is CSVESRDDEQFF. In DNA, the CDR3 is TGCAGCGTTGAGTCAAGGGACGATGAGCAGTTCTTC. The chain uses TRBV29-1 and TRBJ2-1; perhaps D is TRBD1 or TRBD2 (5 bases each). Trimming pared 3 bases from V and 8 bases from J, leaving 11 bases between. The V gene's germline CDR1 is SQVTM and CDR2 ANQGSEA. There are 12 residues in the CDR3.

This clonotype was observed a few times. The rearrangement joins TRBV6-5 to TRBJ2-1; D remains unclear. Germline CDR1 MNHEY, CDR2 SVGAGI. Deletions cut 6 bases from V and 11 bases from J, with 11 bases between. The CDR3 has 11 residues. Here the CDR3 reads CASSHRWQQFF. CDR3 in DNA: TGTGCCAGCAGCCACCGGTGGCAGCAGTTCTTC.

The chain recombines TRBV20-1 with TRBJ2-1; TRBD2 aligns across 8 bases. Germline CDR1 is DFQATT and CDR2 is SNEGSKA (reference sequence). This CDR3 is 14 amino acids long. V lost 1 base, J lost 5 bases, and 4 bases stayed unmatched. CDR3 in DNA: TGCAGTGCTAGAGGCCTAGCGGGCAACAATGAGCAGTTCTTC. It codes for CSARGLAGNNEQFF.

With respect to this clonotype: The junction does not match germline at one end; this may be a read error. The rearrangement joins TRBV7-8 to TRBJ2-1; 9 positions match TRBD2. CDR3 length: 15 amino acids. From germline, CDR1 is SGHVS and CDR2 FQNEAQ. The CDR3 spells CANSFWTSDYNEQFF. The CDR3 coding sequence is TGTGCCAACAGCTTTTGGACTAGCGACTACAATGAGCAGTTCTTC.

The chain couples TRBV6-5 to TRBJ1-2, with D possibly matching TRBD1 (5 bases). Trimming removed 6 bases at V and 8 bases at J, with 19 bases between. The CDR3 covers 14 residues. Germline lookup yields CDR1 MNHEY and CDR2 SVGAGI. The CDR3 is CASRSEGRTSGYTF. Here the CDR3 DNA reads TGTGCCAGCAGGTCCGAGGGGCGGACCTCCGGCTACACCTTC.